This TCR beta chain was sequenced during a study of blood T cell repertoires in COVID-19. Study overall: From the United States, Italy and Spain came samples of acute and convalescent COVID-19. The cDNA or gDNA used as material had been derived from T cells, B-cell-depleted T cells, or PBMCs.

One Seattle source followed patients from active infection through their disease course. Authors' processing steps: Researchers report that nucleated cell counts were estimated from reference gene primer amplification. Using immunoSEQ multiplex PCR, the repertoire was profiled, and TCRdb retains in-frame clones only, with some absent. The DNA was the basis for D and trimming; V, J and clone size are from that table. The data contain about 170,000 clones, 70% to 90% of them singletons. The germline V gene encodes CDR1 SEHNR and CDR2 FQNEAQ (reference sequence). The CDR3 runs 15 residues. The trim removed 5 bases at V and 4 bases at J, leaving 6 bases unmatched.

The V and J genes are TRBV7-9 and TRBJ2-2; TRBD1 matches 8 bases. What was sequenced was peripheral blood. The source of this sequence is an elderly woman with COVID-19, enrolled during active disease. The CDR3: CASSLTGVTTGELFF. In DNA form, the CDR3 reads TGTGCCAGCAGCCTGACAGGGGTTACCACCGGGGAGCTGTTTTTT.